One sample yielded the 16 T cell receptor beta chains listed below, sequenced in a study of blood T cell repertoires in COVID-19. The protocol was immunoSEQ multiplex PCR, while the TCRdb copy is restricted to in-frame clones and leaves out a portion. This sample has about 250,000 clones, with roughly 84% found just once. The sample taken for sequencing was peripheral blood. The receptors were gathered from a man aged 40-49 years with acute or convalescent COVID-19.

The CDR3 loop reads CASSPDILYEQYF. The CDR3, as DNA: TGTGCCAGTAGCCCGGACATTCTCTACGAGCAGTACTTC. The chain uses TRBV19 and TRBJ2-7, with D perhaps matching TRBD1 (5 bases). Germline CDR1 LNHDA, CDR2 SQIVND (reference sequence). The CDR3 is 13 amino acids. Trimming cost V 6 bases and J 3 bases, with 12 bases left between them.

The rearrangement uses TRBV19 and TRBJ1-1; D perhaps matches TRBD1 (6 bases). CDR3 length equals 14 residues. Germline V gene sequence: CDR1 LNHDA, CDR2 SQIVND (reference sequence). The ends were cut back, 6 bases at V and 4 bases at J, with 15 bases in the middle. The CDR3 region is CASSPGLGGTEAFF. CDR3 DNA sequence: TGTGCCAGTAGCCCAGGGTTAGGGGGCACTGAAGCTTTCTTT.

The J gene is TRBJ2-3, the V gene TRBV14; no definite D call. Looked up from germline, CDR1 is SGHDN and CDR2 is FVKESK. The CDR3 runs to 15 residues. The germline V and J ends were trimmed by 0 bases and 1 base, with 8 bases remaining between them. As DNA, the CDR3 is TGTGCCAGCAGCCAAGATTTTATCCGCACAGATACGCAGTATTTT. This translates into CASSQDFIRTDTQYF.

In its sample, this clone was seen a few times. The genes are TRBV6-5 and TRBJ1-2, with 9 nucleotides matching TRBD1. Germline trimming cut 2 bases from V and 2 bases from J; bases unmatched to any gene: 3. The CDR3 is 15 residues long. In germline, CDR1 is MNHEY, CDR2 SVGAGI. The CDR3 region has the DNA TGTGCCAGCAGTTACACAGGGGGCGGAAACTATGGCTACACCTTC. This codes for CASSYTGGGNYGYTF.

The CDR3 DNA reads TGTGCCAGCAGCCATCTCGACTCGAACACCGGGGAGCTGTTTTTT. Encoded protein: CASSHLDSNTGELFF. The V and J genes are TRBV13 and TRBJ2-2; D not certain. The CDR3 runs 15 residues. The V and J ends lost 5 bases and 0 bases respectively, with 10 bases between them. Germline V gene sequence: CDR1 PRHDT, CDR2 FYEKMQ (reference sequence).

The chain couples TRBV29-1 to TRBJ2-7; 7 bases line up with TRBD1. V shed 5 bases and J 2 bases; nucleotides not matched to a gene: 9. This CDR3 comprises 14 residues. Germline V lookup: CDR1 SQVTM, CDR2 ANQGSEA. The CDR3 bases are TGCAGCGTTACCCGGGACAGTGACGCCTACGAGCAGTACTTC. Amino acid sequence: CSVTRDSDAYEQYF.

This clone appeared many times. The V call is TRBV9, the J call TRBJ2-3; the D gene is possibly TRBD2 (6 bases). This CDR3 has 16 residues. The V gene lost 0 bases and the J gene lost 0 bases, with 11 bases spanning the gap. Germline-derived CDR1 and CDR2 are SGDLS and YYNGEE. CDR3 DNA: TGTGCCAGCAGCGTAGGTGGCGGGACTAGCACAGATACGCAGTATTTT. This encodes CASSVGGGTSTDTQYF.

Concerning this clone: This same CDR3 is encoded by further DNA sequences in the sample. The CDR3 loop is CASSPGQSNEKLFF. In nucleotides, the CDR3 is TGTGCCAGCTCACCAGGACAGAGTAATGAAAAACTGTTTTTT. The rearrangement joins TRBV18 to TRBJ1-4; the D gene is possibly TRBD1 (6 bases). Trimming stripped 2 bases from V and 4 bases from J, with 8 bases between. The length of the CDR3 is 14 residues. CDR1 and CDR2 from the germline V gene are KGHSH and LQKENI. The entire variable domain, with the rest obtained from reference TRBV18 and TRBJ1-4, is as follows: NAGVMQNPRHLVRRRGQEARLRCSPMKGHSHVYWYRQLPEEGLKFMVYLQKENIIDESGMPKERFSAEFPKEGPSILRIQQVVRGDSAAYFCASSPGQSNEKLFFGSGTQLSVL.

The chain carries TRBV6-5 and TRBJ2-3; 9 positions match TRBD2. V was clipped by 2 bases and J by 6 bases; unmatched bases: 6. Germline values: CDR1 MNHEY, CDR2 SVGAGI. CDR3 length equals 15 residues. The CDR3 nucleotides read TGTGCCAGCAGTTACCGCGGGACTAGCAGGGATACGCAGTATTTT. Amino acids: CASSYRGTSRDTQYF.

The chain couples TRBV21-1 to TRBJ2-7; the table gives TRBD1 as D, unverified against the DNA. TRBV21-1 is a pseudogene. The CDR3 totals 18 residues. The CDR3 spells CASSKAKRGTRGLYEQYF. The CDR3 DNA is TGTGCCAGCAGCAAAGCGAAAAGGGGGACACGAGGACTCTACGAGCAGTACTTC.

This sequence joins TRBV6-6 and TRBJ2-1; TRBD2 aligns across 11 bases. The CDR3 loop spans 16 amino acids. Per the germline V gene, CDR1 is MNHNY and CDR2 is SVGAGI (reference sequence). Trimming cost V 4 bases and J 4 bases; bases outside gene matches: 6. In DNA form, the CDR3 reads TGTGCCAGCAGTTGGGGGACTAGCGGAAGTTACAATGAGCAGTTCTTC. It encodes CASSWGTSGSYNEQFF.

V and J are TRBV12-3 or TRBV12-4 and TRBJ2-1, with D hard to call. The V gene lost 2 bases and the J gene lost 5 bases, with 7 bases spanning the gap. The CDR3 sequence is 13 residues long. In DNA form, the CDR3 reads TGTGCCAGCAGTTTATTCAGTAACAATGAGCAGTTCTTC. Protein: CASSLFSNNEQFF.

V gene TRBV20-1 combines with J gene TRBJ2-1; D is possibly TRBD2 (5 bases). Germline values: CDR1 DFQATT, CDR2 SNEGSKA (reference sequence). The CDR3 runs to 16 residues. V was cut by 3 bases and J by 0 bases, with 15 bases left in between. CDR3 DNA sequence: TGCAGTGCTAGTCGGGCAGCGGCCAACTCCTACAATGAGCAGTTCTTC. It encodes CSASRAAANSYNEQFF.

This chain uses TRBV7-9 with TRBJ2-5; TRBD2 matches 10 bases. The germline V gene has CDR1 SEHNR and CDR2 FQNEAQ (reference sequence). This CDR3 has 17 residues. V shed 6 bases and J 5 bases; nucleotides not matched to a gene: 15. Here the CDR3 reads CASRPGTSDARAETQYF. CDR3 in DNA: TGTGCCAGCAGACCCGGGACTAGCGACGCTAGGGCTGAGACCCAGTACTTC.

This clone was seen once. The genes are TRBV27 and TRBJ1-2; D gene uncertain. Trimming took off 3 bases at V and 3 bases at J, with 11 bases between the two ends. The germline CDR1 and CDR2 sequences are MNHEY and SMNVEV (reference sequence). CDR3 length: 14 residues. The CDR3 DNA reads as TGTGCCAGCAGTTTTGGAAAGGAGTACTATGGCTACACCTTC. This gives the protein CASSFGKEYYGYTF.

In its sample, this clone is medium-sized. V and J are TRBV5-1 and TRBJ2-6; no clear D. This CDR3 comprises 11 residues. Trimming left V 2 bases short and J 10 bases short, with 4 bases between. The germline CDR1 and CDR2 sequences are SGHRS and YFSETQ. The CDR3, as DNA: TGCGCCAGCAGCTTCGGGAACGTCCTGACTTTC. Amino acids: CASSFGNVLTF.